Reported below is one TCR beta chain. Its antigen is unidentified. Germline values: CDR1 SGHTA, CDR2 FQGNSA. The CDR3 contains 15 residues. V was pared by 5 bases and J by 3 bases, with 9 bases of the junction left unmatched. This specimen belongs to a study of T-cell memory formation after mild COVID-19. Study findings and constraints: Clones that contracted from day 15 to 85 had balanced CD4/CD8; later expanders were CD4+ biased. Detection of some responders pre-infection suggested pre-existing cross-reactive memory T cells participated.

One entry per CDR3 protein results from TCRdb running MiXCR on the 5' RACE reads. The table records over 350,000 distinct CDR3 sequences, roughly 24% of them present only once. This TCR was sampled from an adult woman who had mild COVID-19 (a few samples of this study predate the infection). Cell type and time point are not known. Sequencing was carried out using PBMCs or a T cell subset sorted from them (not recorded which). The rearrangement uses TRBV7-2 and TRBJ2-7, with TRBD2 matching 8 bases. The CDR3 nucleotides are TGTGCCAGCAGCCCAGGGCCGGGAGGGCGCTACGAGCAGTACTTC. Protein: CASSPGPGGRYEQYF.